The T cell receptor beta chain described here comes from a study of blood T cells in healthy people across ages. Through a sample-barcoded 5' primer and a J-beta primer mix, a second PCR was run for about 6 to 11 cycles. Each cDNA molecule was tagged by a template-switch adaptor with 12 random nucleotides. TCRdb reprocessed the 5' RACE reads with MiXCR, giving one entry per CDR3 protein. The sample contains roughly 2 million distinct CDR3 sequences, roughly 50% of which appear only once. Germline CDR1 DFQATT, CDR2 SNEGSKA (reference sequence). The CDR3 covers 13 residues. The receptor was isolated from a woman aged 35 to 49 in good health. The V gene is TRBV20-1, the J gene TRBJ2-5, with TRBD1 identical over 8 bases. The sequencing sample was made of blood. As DNA, the CDR3 is TGCAGCCCATTACAGGGGGGTCGGGAGACCCAGTACTTC. It translates to CSPLQGGRETQYF.